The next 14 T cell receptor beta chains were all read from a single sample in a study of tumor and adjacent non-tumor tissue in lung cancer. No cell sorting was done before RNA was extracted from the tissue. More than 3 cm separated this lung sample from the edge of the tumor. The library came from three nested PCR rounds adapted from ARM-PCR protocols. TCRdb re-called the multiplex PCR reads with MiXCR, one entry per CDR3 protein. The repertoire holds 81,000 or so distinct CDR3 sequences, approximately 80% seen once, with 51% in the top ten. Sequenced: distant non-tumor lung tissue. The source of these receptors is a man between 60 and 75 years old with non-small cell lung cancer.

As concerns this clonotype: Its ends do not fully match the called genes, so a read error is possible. The CDR3 DNA reads TGTGCCAGCACTTTCCTCCTGGGACAACATGAAACTTTCTTT. Translated, it gives CASTFLLGQHETFF. The gene calls are TRBV11-2 and TRBJ1-1; the D gene is possibly TRBD1 (6 bases). Looked up from germline, CDR1 is SGHAT and CDR2 is FQNNGV. CDR3 length equals 14 residues.

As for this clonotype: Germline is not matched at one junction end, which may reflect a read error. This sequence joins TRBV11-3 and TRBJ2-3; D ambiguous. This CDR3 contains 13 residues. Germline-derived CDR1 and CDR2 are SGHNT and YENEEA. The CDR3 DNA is TGTGCCAGCAGCTTTCACGAGGCAGAAACGCAGTATTTT. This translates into CASSFHEAETQYF.

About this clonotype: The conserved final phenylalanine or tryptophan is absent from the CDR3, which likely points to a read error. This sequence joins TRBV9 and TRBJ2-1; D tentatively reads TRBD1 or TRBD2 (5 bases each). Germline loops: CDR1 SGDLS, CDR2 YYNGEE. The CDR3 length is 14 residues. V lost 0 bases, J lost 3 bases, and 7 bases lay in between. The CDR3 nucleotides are TGTGCCAGCAGCGTAGATGGGGGCTACAATGAGCAGTTCTTA. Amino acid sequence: CASSVDGGYNEQFL.

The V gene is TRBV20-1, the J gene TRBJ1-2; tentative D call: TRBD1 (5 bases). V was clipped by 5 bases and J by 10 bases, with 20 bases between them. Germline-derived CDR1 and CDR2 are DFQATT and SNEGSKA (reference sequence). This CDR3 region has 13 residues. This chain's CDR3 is CSAAPGTTSDYTF. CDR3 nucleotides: TGCAGTGCTGCCCCAGGGACTACTAGCGACTACACCTTC.

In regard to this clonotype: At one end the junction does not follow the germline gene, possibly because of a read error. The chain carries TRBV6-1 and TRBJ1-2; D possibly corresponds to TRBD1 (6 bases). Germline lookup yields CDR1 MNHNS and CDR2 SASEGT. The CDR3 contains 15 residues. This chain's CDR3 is CAIIPLTGHNYDYTF. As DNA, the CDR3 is TGTGCCATCATCCCACTGACAGGCCATAACTATGACTACACTTTC.

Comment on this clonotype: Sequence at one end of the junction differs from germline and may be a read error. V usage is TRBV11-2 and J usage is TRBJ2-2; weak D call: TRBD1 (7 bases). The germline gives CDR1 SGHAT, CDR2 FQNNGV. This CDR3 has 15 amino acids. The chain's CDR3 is CASSSTGIVIGGLFF. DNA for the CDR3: TGTGCCAGTAGCTCGACAGGGATAGTTATCGGGGGGCTGTTTTTT.

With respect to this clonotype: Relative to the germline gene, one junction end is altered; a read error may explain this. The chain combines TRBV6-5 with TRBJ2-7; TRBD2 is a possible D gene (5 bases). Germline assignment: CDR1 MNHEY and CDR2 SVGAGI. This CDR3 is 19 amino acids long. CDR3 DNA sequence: TGTACCAGCAGCCCGAAATCCCCACTAGGTCCAGCGTGGTCCTGCGAGCAGTACTTC. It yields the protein CTSSPKSPLGPAWSCEQYF.

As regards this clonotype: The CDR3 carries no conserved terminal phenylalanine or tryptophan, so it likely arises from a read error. The CDR3 sequence is CASSQDRSPLYEQYL. DNA of the CDR3: TGTGCCAGCAGCCAGGACAGGTCCCCCCTCTATGAGCAGTACTTA. V gene TRBV11-2 combines with J gene TRBJ2-7; 7 positions match TRBD1. The CDR3 runs to 15 residues. Germline V gene sequence: CDR1 SGHAT, CDR2 FQNNGV. The V and J ends lost 5 bases and 7 bases, in that order; junction bases with no gene match: 14.

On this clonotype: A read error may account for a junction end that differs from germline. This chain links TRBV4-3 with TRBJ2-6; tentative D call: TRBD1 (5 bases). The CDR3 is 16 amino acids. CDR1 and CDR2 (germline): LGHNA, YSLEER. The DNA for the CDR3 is TGCGCCAGCAGCCAAGAGGCGATGACTGGGGCCAACGGCCTGACTTTC. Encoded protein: CASSQEAMTGANGLTF.

The CDR3, as DNA: TGCGCCAGCAGTGAGTCGTCCCGGTTCTATAATTCACTCATCCACTTT. Translating it yields CASSESSRFYNSLIHF. The chain carries TRBV10-2 and TRBJ1-6; D remains ambiguous. Germline V gene data show CDR1 as WSHSY and CDR2 as SAAADI. CDR3 length: 16 residues. Deletions cut 0 bases from V and 17 bases from J, with 23 bases between.

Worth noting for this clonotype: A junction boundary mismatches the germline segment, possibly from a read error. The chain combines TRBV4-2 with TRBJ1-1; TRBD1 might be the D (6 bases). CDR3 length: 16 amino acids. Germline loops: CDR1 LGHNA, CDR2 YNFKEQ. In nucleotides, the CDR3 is TGTAGCAGCAGCCAAGTCGGACAGCTTGAGAACACTGAAGCTGTCTTT. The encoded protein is CSSSQVGQLENTEAVF.

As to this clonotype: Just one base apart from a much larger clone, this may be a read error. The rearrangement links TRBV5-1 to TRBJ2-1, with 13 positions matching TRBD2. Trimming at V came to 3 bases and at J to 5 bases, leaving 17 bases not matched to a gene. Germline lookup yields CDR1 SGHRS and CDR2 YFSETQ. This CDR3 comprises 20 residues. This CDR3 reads CASSSRTSGGARVADNEQFF. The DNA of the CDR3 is TGCGCCAGCAGCTCGAGAACTAGCGGGGGGGCTAGGGTCGCGGACAATGAGCAGTTCTTC.

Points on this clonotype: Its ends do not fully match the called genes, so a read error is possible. CDR3 in amino acids: CPSRSTMEETQYF. CDR3 bases: TGTCCCAGCAGGTCTACAATGGAAGAGACCCAGTACTTC. The chain employs TRBV11-2 and TRBJ2-5; D remains unclear. CDR1 is SGHAT, CDR2 FQNNGV, per germline. The CDR3 length is 13 residues. Full variable domain (rest looked up from reference TRBV11-2 and TRBJ2-5): EAGVAQSPRYKIIEKRQSVAFWCNPISGHATLYWYQQILGQGPKLLIQFQNNGVVDDSQLPKDRFSAERLKGVDSTLKIQPAKLEDSAVYLCPSRSTMEETQYFGPGTRLLVL.

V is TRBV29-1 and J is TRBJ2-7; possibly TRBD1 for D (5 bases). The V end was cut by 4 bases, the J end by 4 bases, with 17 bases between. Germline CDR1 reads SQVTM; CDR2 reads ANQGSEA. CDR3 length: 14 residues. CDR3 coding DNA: TGCAGCGTTGGGTCCTGTGTAGGGGCGTACGAGCAGTACTTC. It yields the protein CSVGSCVGAYEQYF.